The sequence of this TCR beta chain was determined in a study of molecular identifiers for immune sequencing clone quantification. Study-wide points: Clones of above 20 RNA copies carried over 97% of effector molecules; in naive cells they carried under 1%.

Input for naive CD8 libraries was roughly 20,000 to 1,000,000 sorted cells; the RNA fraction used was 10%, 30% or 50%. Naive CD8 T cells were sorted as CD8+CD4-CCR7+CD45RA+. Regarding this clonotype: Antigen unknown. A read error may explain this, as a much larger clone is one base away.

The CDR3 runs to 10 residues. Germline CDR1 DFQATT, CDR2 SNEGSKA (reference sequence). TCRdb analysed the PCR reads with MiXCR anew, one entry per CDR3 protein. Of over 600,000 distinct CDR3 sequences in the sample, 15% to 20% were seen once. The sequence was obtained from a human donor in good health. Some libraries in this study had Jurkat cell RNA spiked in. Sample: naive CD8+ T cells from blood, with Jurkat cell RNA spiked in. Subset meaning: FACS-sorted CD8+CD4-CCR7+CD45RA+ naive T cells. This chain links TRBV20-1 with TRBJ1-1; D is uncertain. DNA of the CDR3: TGCAGTGCTAGAGTCGCTGAAGCTTCCTTT. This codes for CSARVAEASF.